This passage covers 6 T cell receptor beta chains from one sample sequenced in a study of vaccination effects on CD4 cells after COVID-19. Within the ViraFEST assay, antigen-specific CD4+ T cells underwent expansion with viral peptide pools prior to sequencing. The culture ran for 10 days, and then CD4+ T cells were isolated. From March to December 2020, the person had a SARS-CoV-2 infection that was confirmed by PCR. Their specific antigens are unknown. TCRdb's table, derived via immunoSEQ multiplex PCR, lists solely in-frame clones and lacks some. Among about 34,000 clones listed, about two thirds were seen once. The starting material was CD4+ T cells from PBMCs cultured with a peptide pool, obtained before COVID-19 vaccination. These receptors originate from a human donor who had a prior SARS-CoV-2 infection.

The chain couples TRBV7-8 to TRBJ1-5; tentatively, D is TRBD1 (5 bases). This CDR3 is 17 amino acids long. V was clipped by 1 base and J by 16 bases, with 29 bases between them. The germline V gene encodes CDR1 SGHVS and CDR2 FQNEAQ. The DNA for the CDR3 is TGTGCCAGCAGCTTAGTCTCTCGCAGGGATCAGCCCCAGGGCTTACATTTT. Translation gives CASSLVSRRDQPQGLHF.

V gene TRBV7-2 combines with J gene TRBJ2-5; 8 bases align to TRBD1. The CDR3 covers 14 residues. Trimming took 6 bases from V and 2 from J; bases not matched to a gene: 5. Germline V gene sequence: CDR1 SGHTA, CDR2 FQGNSA. The CDR3: CASSQQGGQETQYF. In nucleotides, the CDR3 is TGTGCCAGCAGTCAACAGGGGGGTCAAGAGACCCAGTACTTC.

This clone was counted between two and nine times. The CDR3 protein is CASSKETVDTEAFF. The DNA of the CDR3 is TGTGCCAGCAGCAAAGAGACGGTGGACACTGAAGCTTTCTTT. The chain couples TRBV21-1 to TRBJ1-1. TRBV21-1 is a documented pseudogene. The CDR3 runs 14 residues.

The rearrangement uses TRBV11-2 and TRBJ2-5, with 8 bases identical to TRBD2. The CDR3 length is 17 residues. Looked up from germline, CDR1 is SGHAT and CDR2 is FQNNGV. The V segment lost 3 bases and the J segment 4 bases; nucleotides outside the gene matches: 13. The CDR3 nucleotides read TGTGCCAGCAGCTTTCTTAAACCGACGGGGGGGGCAGAGACCCAGTACTTC. Its translation is CASSFLKPTGGAETQYF.

The chain links TRBV3-1 (or the pseudogene TRBV3-2) to TRBJ2-1; TRBD1 or TRBD2 may be the D gene (5 bases each). The CDR3 totals 17 residues. V was trimmed by 2 bases and J by 4 bases, leaving 18 bases between them. The germline V gene encodes CDR1 LGHDT and CDR2 YNNKEL (reference sequence). The CDR3 reads CASSQFFRGSGYNEQFF. CDR3 DNA: TGTGCCAGCAGCCAATTTTTTAGGGGAAGCGGATACAATGAGCAGTTCTTC.

This clone came up a few times. The chain carries TRBV7-3 and TRBJ2-7, with 7 bases lining up with TRBD2. The V gene's germline CDR1 is SGHTA and CDR2 FQGTGA. The CDR3 spans 15 residues. J gave up 1 base and V 1 base, and 4 bases lay outside the gene matches. The CDR3 loop is CASSLRAGVSYEQYF. For the CDR3, the DNA is TGTGCCAGCAGCTTAAGGGCGGGAGTTTCCTACGAGCAGTACTTC.